This TCR beta chain was identified during a study of T cells after yellow fever vaccination. For TCR, cDNA came from 5'RACE template switching, which added a universal primer site and UMIs. TCRdb called the 5' RACE reads again in MiXCR, with one record for every CDR3 protein. The table has tens of thousands of distinct CDR3 sequences, 6.3% seen once. Germline lookup yields CDR1 LGHNT and CDR2 FRNRAP. The V and J ends lost 0 bases and 11 bases respectively, with 10 bases between them. CDR3 length: 12 amino acids. Only a few counts were recorded for this clonotype. Regarding the study as a whole: Researchers cautioned that FACS-sorted repertoires could harbor abundant clonotypes contaminating from the bulk population. Post-booster repertoires contained most primary-vaccination clones again (around 97% CD4, 85% to 90% CD8).

The TCR sequence derives from a man aged 25-45 years who received the YFV17D yellow fever vaccine. The chain carries TRBV12-5 and TRBJ1-1; a possible D gene is TRBD1 (5 bases). The sequencing here drew on PBMCs, either bulk or a sorted T-cell subset (CD4+, CD8+, memory, or dextramer-sorted; not recorded which), taken on the day of the yellow fever booster vaccination. The CDR3 is CASGLVPRAAFF. The CDR3, as DNA: TGTGCTAGTGGTTTGGTCCCCAGGGCGGCTTTCTTT.